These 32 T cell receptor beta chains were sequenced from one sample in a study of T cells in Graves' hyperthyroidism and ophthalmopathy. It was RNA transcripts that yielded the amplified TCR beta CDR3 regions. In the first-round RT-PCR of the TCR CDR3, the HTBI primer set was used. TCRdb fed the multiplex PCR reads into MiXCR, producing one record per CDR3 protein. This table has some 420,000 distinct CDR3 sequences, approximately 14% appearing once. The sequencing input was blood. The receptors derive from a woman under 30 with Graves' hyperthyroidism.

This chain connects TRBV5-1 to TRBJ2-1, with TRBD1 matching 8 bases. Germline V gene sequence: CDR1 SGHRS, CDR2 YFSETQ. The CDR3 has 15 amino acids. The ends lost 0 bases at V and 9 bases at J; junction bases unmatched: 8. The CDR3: CASSLGAGGPGEQFF. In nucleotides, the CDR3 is TGCGCCAGCAGCTTGGGGGCAGGGGGCCCTGGTGAGCAGTTCTTC.

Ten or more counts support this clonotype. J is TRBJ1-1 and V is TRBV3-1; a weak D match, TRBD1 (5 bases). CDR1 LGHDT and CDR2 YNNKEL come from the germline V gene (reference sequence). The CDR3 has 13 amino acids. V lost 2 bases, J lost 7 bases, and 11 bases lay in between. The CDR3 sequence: CASSQLTGNEAFF. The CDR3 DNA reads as TGTGCCAGCAGCCAATTAACAGGTAATGAAGCTTTCTTT.

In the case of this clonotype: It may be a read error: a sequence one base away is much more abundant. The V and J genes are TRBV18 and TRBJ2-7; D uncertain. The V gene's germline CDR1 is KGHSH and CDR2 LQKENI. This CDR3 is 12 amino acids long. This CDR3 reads CASSPTIYEQCF. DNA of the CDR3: TGTGCCAGCTCACCCACCATCTACGAGCAGTGCTTC.

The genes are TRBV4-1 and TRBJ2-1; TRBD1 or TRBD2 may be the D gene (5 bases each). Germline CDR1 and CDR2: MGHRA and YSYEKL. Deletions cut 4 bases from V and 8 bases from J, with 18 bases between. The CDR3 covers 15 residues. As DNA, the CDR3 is TGCGCCAGCAGCCCCCTCGGGACGAGAGTTGATGAGCAGTTCTTC. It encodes CASSPLGTRVDEQFF.

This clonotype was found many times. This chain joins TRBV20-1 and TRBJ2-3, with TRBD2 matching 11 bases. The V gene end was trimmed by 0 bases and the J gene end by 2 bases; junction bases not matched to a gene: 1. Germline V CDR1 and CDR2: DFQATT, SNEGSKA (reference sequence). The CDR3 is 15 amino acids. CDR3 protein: CSARETSGITDTQYF. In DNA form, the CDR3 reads TGCAGTGCTAGAGAGACTAGCGGGATCACAGATACGCAGTATTTT.

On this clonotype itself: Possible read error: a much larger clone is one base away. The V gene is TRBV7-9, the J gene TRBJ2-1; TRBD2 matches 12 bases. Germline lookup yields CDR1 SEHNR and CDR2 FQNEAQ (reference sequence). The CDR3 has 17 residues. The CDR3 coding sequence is TGTGCCAGCAGCGCGGGGGGACTAGCGGGCAAGTACAATAAGCAGTTCTTC. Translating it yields CASSAGGLAGKYNKQFF.

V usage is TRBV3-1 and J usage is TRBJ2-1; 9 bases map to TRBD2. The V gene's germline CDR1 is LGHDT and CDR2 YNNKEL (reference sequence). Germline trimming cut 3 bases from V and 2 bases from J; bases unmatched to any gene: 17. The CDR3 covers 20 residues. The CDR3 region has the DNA TGTGCCAGCAGCCAGCTCCTGGGGGTCCCACTAGCGGGTCCCTACAATGAGCAGTTCTTC. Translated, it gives CASSQLLGVPLAGPYNEQFF.

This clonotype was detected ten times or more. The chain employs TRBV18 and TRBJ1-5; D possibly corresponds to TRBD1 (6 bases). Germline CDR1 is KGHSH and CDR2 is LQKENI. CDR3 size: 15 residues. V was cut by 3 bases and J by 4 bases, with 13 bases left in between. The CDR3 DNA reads TGTGCCAGCTCACCGACTTCGGACAGAAATCAGCCCCAGCATTTT. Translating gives CASSPTSDRNQPQHF.

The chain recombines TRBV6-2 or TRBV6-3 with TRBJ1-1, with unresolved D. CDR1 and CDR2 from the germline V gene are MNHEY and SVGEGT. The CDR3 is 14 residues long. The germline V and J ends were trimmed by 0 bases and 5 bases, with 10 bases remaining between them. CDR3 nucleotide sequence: TGTGCCAGCAGTTACTCGAATCGGATGACTGAAGCTTTCTTT. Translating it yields CASSYSNRMTEAFF.

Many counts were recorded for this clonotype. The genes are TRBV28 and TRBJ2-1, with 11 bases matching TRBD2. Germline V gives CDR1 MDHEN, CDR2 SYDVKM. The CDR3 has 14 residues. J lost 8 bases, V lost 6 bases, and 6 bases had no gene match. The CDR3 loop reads CASRLAGVVDEQFF. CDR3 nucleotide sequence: TGTGCCAGCAGACTAGCGGGAGTCGTTGATGAGCAGTTCTTC.

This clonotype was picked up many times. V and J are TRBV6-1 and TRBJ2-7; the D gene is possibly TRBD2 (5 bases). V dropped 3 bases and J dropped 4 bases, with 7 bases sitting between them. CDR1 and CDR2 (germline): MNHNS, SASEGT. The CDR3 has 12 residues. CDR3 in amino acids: CASSEGRYEQYF. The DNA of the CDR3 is TGTGCCAGCAGTGAGGGGAGATACGAGCAGTACTTC.

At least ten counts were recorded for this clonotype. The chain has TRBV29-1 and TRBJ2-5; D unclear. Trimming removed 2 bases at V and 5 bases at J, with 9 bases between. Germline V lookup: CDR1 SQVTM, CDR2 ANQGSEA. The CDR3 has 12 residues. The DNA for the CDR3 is TGCAGCGTTGAACCGGGTGGGGAGACCCAGTACTTC. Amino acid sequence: CSVEPGGETQYF.

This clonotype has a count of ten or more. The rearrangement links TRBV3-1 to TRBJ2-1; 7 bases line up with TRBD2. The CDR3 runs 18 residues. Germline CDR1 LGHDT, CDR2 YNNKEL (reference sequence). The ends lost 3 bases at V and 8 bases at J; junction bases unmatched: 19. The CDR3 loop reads CASSHTGTPGGWGDEQFF. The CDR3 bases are TGTGCCAGCAGCCACACCGGGACTCCGGGGGGATGGGGAGATGAGCAGTTCTTC.

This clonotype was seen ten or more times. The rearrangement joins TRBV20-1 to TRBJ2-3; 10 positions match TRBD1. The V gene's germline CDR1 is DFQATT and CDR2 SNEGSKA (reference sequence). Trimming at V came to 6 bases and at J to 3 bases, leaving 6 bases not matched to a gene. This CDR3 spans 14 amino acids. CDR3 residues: CSAAGTGDTDTQYF. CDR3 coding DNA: TGCAGTGCGGCCGGGACAGGGGATACAGATACGCAGTATTTT.

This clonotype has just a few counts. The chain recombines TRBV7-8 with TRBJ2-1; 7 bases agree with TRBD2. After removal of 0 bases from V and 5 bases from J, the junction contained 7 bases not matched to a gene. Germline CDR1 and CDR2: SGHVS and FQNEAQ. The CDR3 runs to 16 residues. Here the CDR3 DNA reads TGTGCCAGCAGCTTAGCGCCGCGGGAGCTCAACAATGAGCAGTTCTTC. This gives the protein CASSLAPRELNNEQFF.

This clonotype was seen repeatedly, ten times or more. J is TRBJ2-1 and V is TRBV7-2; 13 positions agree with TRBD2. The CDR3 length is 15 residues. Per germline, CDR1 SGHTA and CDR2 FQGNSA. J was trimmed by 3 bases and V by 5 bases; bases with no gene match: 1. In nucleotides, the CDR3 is TGTGCCAGCAGCACTAGCGGGAGGGGCTACAATGAGCAGTTCTTC. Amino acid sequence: CASSTSGRGYNEQFF.

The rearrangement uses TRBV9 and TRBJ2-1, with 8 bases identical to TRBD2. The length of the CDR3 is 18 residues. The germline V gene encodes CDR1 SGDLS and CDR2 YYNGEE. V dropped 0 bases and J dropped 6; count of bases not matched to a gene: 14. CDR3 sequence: CASSVDPSPSGSINEQFF. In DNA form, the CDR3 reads TGTGCCAGCAGCGTAGACCCCTCTCCAAGCGGGAGTATCAATGAGCAGTTCTTC.

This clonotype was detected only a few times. The CDR3 spells CASSLADSYNSPLHF. The CDR3 nucleotides read TGTGCCAGCAGTTTGGCAGACTCCTATAATTCACCCCTCCACTTT. The chain employs TRBV12-3 or TRBV12-4 and TRBJ1-6; D gene uncertain. The CDR3 sequence is 15 residues long. With 3 bases removed from V and 0 bases from J, the gap between germline ends came to 6 bases.

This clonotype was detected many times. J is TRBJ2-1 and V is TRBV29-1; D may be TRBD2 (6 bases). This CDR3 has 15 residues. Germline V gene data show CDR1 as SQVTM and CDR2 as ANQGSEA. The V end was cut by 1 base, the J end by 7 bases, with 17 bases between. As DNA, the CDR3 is TGCAGCGTTGAAGGAGCGGGCTTTGGCTATAATGAGCAGTTCTTC. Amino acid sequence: CSVEGAGFGYNEQFF.

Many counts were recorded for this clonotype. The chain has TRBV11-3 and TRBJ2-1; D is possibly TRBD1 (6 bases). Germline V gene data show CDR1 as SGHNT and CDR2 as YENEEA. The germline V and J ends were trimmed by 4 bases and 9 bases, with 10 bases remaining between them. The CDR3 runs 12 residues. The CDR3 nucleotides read TGTGCCAGCAGCTCAATACAGGGTGAGCAGTTCTTC. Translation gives CASSSIQGEQFF.

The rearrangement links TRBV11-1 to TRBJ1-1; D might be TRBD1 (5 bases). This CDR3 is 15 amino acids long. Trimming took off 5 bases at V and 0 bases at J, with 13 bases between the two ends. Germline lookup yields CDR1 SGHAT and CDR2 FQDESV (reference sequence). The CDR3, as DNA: TGTGCCAGCAGCCTCCGGGGCTCGGTGAACACTGAAGCTTTCTTT. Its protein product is CASSLRGSVNTEAFF.

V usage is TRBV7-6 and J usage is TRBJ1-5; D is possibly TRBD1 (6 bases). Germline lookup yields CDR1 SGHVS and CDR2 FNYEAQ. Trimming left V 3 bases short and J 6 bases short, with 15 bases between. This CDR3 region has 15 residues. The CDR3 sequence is CASSLGGGRGQPQHF. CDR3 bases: TGTGCCAGCAGCTTGGGGGGGGGGCGCGGTCAGCCCCAGCATTTT.

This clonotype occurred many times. As DNA, the CDR3 is TGTGCCAGCAGCTTAGTTACGGGGACGTACCAAGAGACCCAGTACTTC. This encodes CASSLVTGTYQETQYF. The rearrangement joins TRBV11-2 to TRBJ2-5; perhaps D is TRBD1 or TRBD2 (5 bases each). CDR1 SGHAT and CDR2 FQNNGV come from the germline V gene. This CDR3 comprises 16 residues. With 1 base removed from V and 0 bases from J, the gap between germline ends came to 12 bases.

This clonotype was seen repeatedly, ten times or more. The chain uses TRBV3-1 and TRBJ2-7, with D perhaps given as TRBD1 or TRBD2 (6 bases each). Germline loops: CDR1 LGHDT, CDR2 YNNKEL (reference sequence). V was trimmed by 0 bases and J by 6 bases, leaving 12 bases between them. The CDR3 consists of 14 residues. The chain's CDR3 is CASSQDSGGGEQYF. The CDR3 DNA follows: TGTGCCAGCAGCCAAGATTCTGGAGGGGGCGAGCAGTACTTC.

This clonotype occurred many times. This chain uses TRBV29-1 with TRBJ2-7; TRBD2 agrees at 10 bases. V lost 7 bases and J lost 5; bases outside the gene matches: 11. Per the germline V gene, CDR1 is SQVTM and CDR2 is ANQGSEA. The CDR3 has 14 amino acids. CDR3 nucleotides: TGCAGCGCCGCCCTTAGCGGGAGGAACAACGAGCAGTACTTC. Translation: CSAALSGRNNEQYF.

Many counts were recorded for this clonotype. CDR3 DNA: TGTGCCAGCAGCTTAGATCTTCCACTCTTAAACAGGAATACGCAGTATTTT. Translating it yields CASSLDLPLLNRNTQYF. The rearrangement uses TRBV11-2 and TRBJ2-3; tentative D call: TRBD1 (5 bases). V shed 0 bases and J shed 7 bases, with 20 bases lying between them. Per germline, CDR1 SGHAT and CDR2 FQNNGV. The CDR3 runs to 17 residues.

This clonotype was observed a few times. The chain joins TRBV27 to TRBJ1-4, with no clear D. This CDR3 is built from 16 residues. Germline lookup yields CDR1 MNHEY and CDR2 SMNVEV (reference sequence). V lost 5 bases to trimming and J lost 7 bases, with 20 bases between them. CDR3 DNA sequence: TGTGCCAGCAGTACGCCCCAAAGAGGAAAGCTTGAAAAACTGTTTTTT. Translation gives CASSTPQRGKLEKLFF.

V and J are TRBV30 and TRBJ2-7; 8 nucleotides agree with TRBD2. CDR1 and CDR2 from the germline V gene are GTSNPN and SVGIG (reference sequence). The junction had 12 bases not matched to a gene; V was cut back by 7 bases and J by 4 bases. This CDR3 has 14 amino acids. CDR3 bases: TGTGCCTTTACTCCGGGGGGGGCGGAGTACGAGCAGTACTTC. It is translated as CAFTPGGAEYEQYF.

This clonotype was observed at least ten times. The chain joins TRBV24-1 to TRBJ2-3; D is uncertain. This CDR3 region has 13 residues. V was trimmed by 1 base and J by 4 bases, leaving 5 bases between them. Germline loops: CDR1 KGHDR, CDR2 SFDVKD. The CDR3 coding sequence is TGTGCCACCAGTGATTTCAAGTCAGATACGCAGTATTTT. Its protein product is CATSDFKSDTQYF.

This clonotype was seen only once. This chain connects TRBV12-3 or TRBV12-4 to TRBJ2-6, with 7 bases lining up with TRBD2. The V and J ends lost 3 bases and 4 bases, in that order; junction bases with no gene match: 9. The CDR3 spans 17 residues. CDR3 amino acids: CASSFGGGGGGANVLTF. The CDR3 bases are TGTGCCAGCAGTTTTGGTGGGGGGGGGGGGGGGGCCAACGTCCTGACTTTC.

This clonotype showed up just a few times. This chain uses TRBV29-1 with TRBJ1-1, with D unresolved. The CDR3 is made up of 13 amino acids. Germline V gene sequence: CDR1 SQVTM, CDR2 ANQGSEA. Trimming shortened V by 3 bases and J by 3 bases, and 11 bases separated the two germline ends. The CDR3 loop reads CSVDAGSHTEAFF. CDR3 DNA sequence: TGCAGCGTTGATGCGGGGAGCCACACTGAAGCTTTCTTT.

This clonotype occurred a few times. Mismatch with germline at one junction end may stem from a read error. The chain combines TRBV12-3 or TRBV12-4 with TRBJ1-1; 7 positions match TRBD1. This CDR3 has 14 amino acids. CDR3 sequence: CAGSLGTANTEAFF. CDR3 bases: TGTGCCGGCAGTCTCGGGACAGCAAACACTGAAGCTTTCTTT.